The present T cell receptor (beta chain) was sequenced within a study of a mutant IDH1 vaccine in newly diagnosed glioma. As for the study in general: Vaccines were begun 4-6 weeks after radiotherapy alone, or with temozolomide cycles. Patients arrived already treated with radiotherapy, temozolomide, or both, most having had both.

For this clone: Its cognate antigen is unknown.

V lost 1 base, J lost 4 bases, and 13 bases lay in between. The CDR3 has 15 residues. The V gene's germline CDR1 is SGHTA and CDR2 FQGNSA. Time point meaning: week 11, during vaccination. Each dose of the vaccine consisted of 300 ug of mutant IDH1 20-mer peptide, with topical imiquimod. Libraries were prepared by immunoSEQ multiplex PCR; TCRdb keeps only in-frame clonotypes and omits some of them. This table has around 120,000 clones, over 75% appearing once. The chain combines TRBV7-2 with TRBJ2-5; D may be TRBD1 (6 bases). The material was PBMCs, obtained from a glioma patient whose treatment included an IDH1 peptide vaccine. The clonotype comes from a man aged 35 to 55 with glioma. Written as DNA, the CDR3 is TGTGCCAGCAGCTTAGAAGGGGACACCCCAGAGACCCAGTACTTC. Translated: CASSLEGDTPETQYF.